This entry describes one TCR beta chain. The data originate from a study of technical replicates of blood from several donors. TCRdb's copy holds only in-frame clones and misses some; the assay was immunoSEQ multiplex PCR. The data contain under 95,000 clones, nearly 98% of them singletons. CDR3 length: 21 residues. V was clipped by 5 bases and J by 8 bases, with 39 bases between them. Per the germline V gene, CDR1 is SGHVS and CDR2 is FQNEAQ. Sequenced input: T cells isolated from PBMCs. This receptor was obtained from a human donor in good health. V is TRBV7-8 and J is TRBJ1-2; possible D gene TRBD1, 6 bases. The CDR3: CASSIWTVKDTRGGWASGYTF. The CDR3 coding sequence is TGTGCCAGCAGCATCTGGACGGTTAAAGACACTAGGGGGGGATGGGCGAGCGGCTACACCTTC.